This is a list of T cell receptor beta chains from one sample in a study of Ad26.COV2.S vaccination and SARS-CoV-2 variants. Here immunoSEQ multiplex PCR was the method, and the copy in TCRdb shows in-frame clones only, minus some. The sample yields around 300,000 clones, more than 85% seen once. The starting material was peripheral blood, obtained in a trial of Ad26.COV2.S vaccine versus placebo. The receptors here all came from a person aged 18 to 59 who received the Ad26.COV2.S COVID-19 vaccine or a placebo. CDR3s include the opening cysteine and the closing phenylalanine or tryptophan. Fields, in order: J gene, clone size, D gene, V gene, CDR3 DNA, CDR3 protein. A D gene is named only where the DNA matches it firmly. Clone size is stated in some rows and not others, as once, few, many or a class when expanded.

>TRBJ1-5|NA|TRBD1|TRBV30
TGTGCCTGGAGTACGGGACAGCTCAATCAGCCCCAGCATTTT
CAWSTGQLNQPQHF
>TRBJ2-7|NA|TRBD2|TRBV3-1/TRBV3-2
TGTGCCAGCAGCCAAGACCTAGCGGGGACGAACGAGCAGTACTTC
CASSQDLAGTNEQYF
>TRBJ2-1|NA|TRBD2|TRBV4-1
TGCGCCAGCAGACCGACTAGCGGGGGGGCCCTTCGTTATGAGCAGTTCTTC
CASRPTSGGALRYEQFF
>TRBJ2-7|NA|TRBD2|TRBV6-2/TRBV6-3
TGTGCCAGCACCCCCCGGGGGGGAAGCTCCTACGAGCAGTACTTC
CASTPRGGSSYEQYF
>TRBJ2-5|NA|TRBD2|TRBV7-7
TGTGCCAGCAGCCTTAGCGGGAGGGCCACGGGAGAGACCCAGTACTTC
CASSLSGRATGETQYF
>TRBJ2-7|NA|NA|TRBV6-5
TGTGCCAGCAGTTCCCCCCGAGCTTTCCACTACGAGCAGTACTTC
CASSSPRAFHYEQYF
>TRBJ2-2|NA|TRBD1|TRBV5-4
TGTGCCAGCACTACAGTACCGGGACAGGCGAACACCGGGGAGCTGTTTTTT
CASTTVPGQANTGELFF
>TRBJ1-1|NA|NA|TRBV19
TGTGCCAGTAGTCGGTGGGGACCTAACACTGAAGCTTTCTTT
CASSRWGPNTEAFF
>TRBJ2-1|NA|TRBD1|TRBV7-9
TGTGCCAGCAGCTTAAAGGGGACAGGAAGACGACCATACAATGAGCAGTTCTTC
CASSLKGTGRRPYNEQFF
>TRBJ2-7|NA|NA|TRBV5-4
TGTGCCAGCAGCCGGTGGGGAGGCGGGTTCTACGAGCAGTACTTC
CASSRWGGGFYEQYF
>TRBJ1-5|NA|NA|TRBV28
TGTGCCAGCAGGGCAATAGGGACGGGGAATCAGCCCCAGCATTTT
CASRAIGTGNQPQHF
>TRBJ1-1|NA|NA|TRBV19
TGTGCCAGTAGTATCTATAGGGGGAACACTGAAGCTTTCTTT
CASSIYRGNTEAFF
>TRBJ2-7|NA|NA|TRBV2
TGTGCCAGCACAGGTTCTTCCTACGAGCAGTACTTC
CASTGSSYEQYF
>TRBJ2-7|NA|TRBD1|TRBV11-2
TGTGCCAGCAGCTCGGACAGGGGTACCTACGAGCAGTACTTC
CASSSDRGTYEQYF
>TRBJ2-1|NA|TRBD2|TRBV29-1
TGCAGCGTTGAAGGCACTAGCGGGGGAGGTGAGCAGTTCTTC
CSVEGTSGGGEQFF
>TRBJ1-1|NA|NA|TRBV5-1
TGCGCCAGCAGCTCCCCGGGGGTGAACACTGAAGCTTTCTTT
CASSSPGVNTEAFF
>TRBJ1-1|NA|NA|TRBV7-6
TGTGCCAGCAGCTCCCGGGAAGCGGGCATGAACACTGAAGCTTTCTTT
CASSSREAGMNTEAFF
>TRBJ1-4|NA|NA|TRBV5-4
TGTGCCAGCAGCTTCTCGGGTTACAATGAAAAACTGTTTTTT
CASSFSGYNEKLFF
>TRBJ1-2|NA|NA|TRBV12-3/TRBV12-4
TGTGCCAGCAGGGGCAGAGTATATGGCTACACCTTC
CASRGRVYGYTF
>TRBJ2-3|NA|NA|TRBV7-9
TGTGCCAGCAGCCCCTACCCCCGCACAGATACGCAGTATTTT
CASSPYPRTDTQYF
>TRBJ2-6|NA|NA|TRBV7-2
TGTGCCAGCAGCCCCAGGGTAATCACTCTCTCTGGGGCCAACGTCCTGACTTTC
CASSPRVITLSGANVLTF
>TRBJ2-7|NA|TRBD2|TRBV6-2/TRBV6-3
TGTGCCAGCAGTTCCCTAGGGACTAGCTCCTACGAGCAGTACTTC
CASSSLGTSSYEQYF
>TRBJ1-6|few|NA|TRBV6-1
TGTGCCAGCAGTGACCTATGGGACTCAACAAACACCCTCCACTTT
CASSDLWDSTNTLHF
>TRBJ2-5|NA|TRBD2|TRBV24-1
TGTGCCACCAGTGATTCCTCTTTAGCGGGAGGGCCTGAGACCCAGTACTTC
CATSDSSLAGGPETQYF
>TRBJ2-5|few|TRBD2|TRBV20-1
TGCAGTGCTAGTTTAAGCGGGGGTAGTGAGACCCAGTACTTC
CSASLSGGSETQYF
>TRBJ1-2|NA|TRBD1|TRBV10-1
TGCGCCAGCAGTGAGTCGACAGGGAGGCATAACTATGGCTACACCTTC
CASSESTGRHNYGYTF
>TRBJ1-5|NA|TRBD1|TRBV9
TGTGCCAGCAGCGAGGGACAGGGTAATCAGCCCCAGCATTTT
CASSEGQGNQPQHF
>TRBJ2-5|once|NA|TRBV29-1
TGCAGCGTTGAACCAAATAACCAAGAGACCCAGTACTTC
CSVEPNNQETQYF
>TRBJ2-1|NA|NA|TRBV28
TGTGCCAGCTTTTCGGGCAATGAGCAGTTCTTC
CASFSGNEQFF
>TRBJ1-1|NA|NA|TRBV24-1
TGTGCCACCAGTAACAGGGTTGGTGGTGAAGCTTTCTTT
CATSNRVGGEAFF
>TRBJ2-1|once|NA|TRBV5-1
TGCGCCAGCAGCTTCGCCAACTACAATGAGCAGTTCTTC
CASSFANYNEQFF
>TRBJ2-7|NA|TRBD2|TRBV25-1
TGTGCCAGCAGTGAAGGGTTACGAGCGGGAGACTACGAGCAGTACTTC
CASSEGLRAGDYEQYF
>TRBJ1-1|NA|NA|TRBV28
TGTGCCAGCAACCTAGGGGCAAGAAAGAACACTGAAGCTTTCTTT
CASNLGARKNTEAFF
>TRBJ1-4|NA|NA|TRBV19
TGTGCCAGTAGCCAGGGGCGGGATAATGAAAAACTGTTTTTT
CASSQGRDNEKLFF
>TRBJ1-4|NA|NA|TRBV5-1
TGCGCCAGCAGCGTCGACGGGGGGAATGAAAAACTGTTTTTT
CASSVDGGNEKLFF
>TRBJ1-5|NA|TRBD1|TRBV4-2
TGTGCCAGCAGACTAGGGGGCGAGGGTAGCAATCAGCCCCAGCATTTT
CASRLGGEGSNQPQHF
>TRBJ1-4|NA|NA|TRBV5-5
TGTGCCAGCAGCTTGGGGACATCTAATGAAAAACTGTTTTTT
CASSLGTSNEKLFF
>TRBJ1-1|NA|NA|TRBV4-3
TGCGCCAGCAGCCAAGACACCGGGGGGACTGAAGCTTTCTTT
CASSQDTGGTEAFF
>TRBJ1-5|NA|TRBD1|TRBV30
TGTGCCTGGAGCTTACAGGGGAATCAGCCCCAGCATTTT
CAWSLQGNQPQHF
>TRBJ2-1|NA|TRBD1|TRBV13
TGTGCCAGCAGCTTAAACAGGGGCAATGAGCAGTTCTTC
CASSLNRGNEQFF
>TRBJ1-5|NA|NA|TRBV3-1/TRBV3-2
TGTGCCAGCAGCCAAGGTGGTCAGCCCCAGCATTTT
CASSQGGQPQHF